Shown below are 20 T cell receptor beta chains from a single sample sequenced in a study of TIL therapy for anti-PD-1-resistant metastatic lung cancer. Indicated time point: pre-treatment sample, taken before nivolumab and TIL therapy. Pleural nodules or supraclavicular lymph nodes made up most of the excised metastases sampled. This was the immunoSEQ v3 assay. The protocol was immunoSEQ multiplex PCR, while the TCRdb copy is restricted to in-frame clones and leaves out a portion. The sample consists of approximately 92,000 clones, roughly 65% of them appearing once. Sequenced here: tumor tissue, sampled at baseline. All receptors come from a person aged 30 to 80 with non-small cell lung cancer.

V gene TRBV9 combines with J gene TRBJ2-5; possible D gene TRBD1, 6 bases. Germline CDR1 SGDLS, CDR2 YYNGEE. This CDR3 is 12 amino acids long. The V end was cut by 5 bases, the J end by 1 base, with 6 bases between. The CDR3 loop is CASRGAQETQYF. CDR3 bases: TGTGCCAGCAGGGGGGCCCAAGAGACCCAGTACTTC.

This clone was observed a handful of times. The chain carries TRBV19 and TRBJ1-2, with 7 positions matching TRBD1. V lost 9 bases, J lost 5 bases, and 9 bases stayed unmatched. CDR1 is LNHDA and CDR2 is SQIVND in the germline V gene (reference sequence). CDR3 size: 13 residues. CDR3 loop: CASGTDPRYGYTF. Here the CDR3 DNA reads TGTGCCAGCGGGACAGACCCTAGATATGGCTACACCTTC.

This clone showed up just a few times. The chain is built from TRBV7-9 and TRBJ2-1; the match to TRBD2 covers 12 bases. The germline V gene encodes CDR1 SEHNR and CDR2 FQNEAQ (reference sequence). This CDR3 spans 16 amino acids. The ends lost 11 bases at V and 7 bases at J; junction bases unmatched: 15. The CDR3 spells CAEQLPSGRVGNEQFF. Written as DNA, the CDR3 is TGTGCCGAGCAGCTTCCTAGCGGGAGGGTGGGGAATGAGCAGTTCTTC.

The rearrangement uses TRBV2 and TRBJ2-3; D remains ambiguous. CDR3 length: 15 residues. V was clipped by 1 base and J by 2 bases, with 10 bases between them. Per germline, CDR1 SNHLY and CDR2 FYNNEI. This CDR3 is CASSEEGVYTDTQYF. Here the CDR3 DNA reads TGTGCCAGCAGTGAAGAAGGTGTATACACAGATACGCAGTATTTT.

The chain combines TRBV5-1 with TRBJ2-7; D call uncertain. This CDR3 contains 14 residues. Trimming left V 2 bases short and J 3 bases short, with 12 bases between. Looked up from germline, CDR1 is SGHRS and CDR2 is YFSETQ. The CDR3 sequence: CASSFSAGDYEQYF. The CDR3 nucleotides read TGCGCCAGCAGCTTTTCGGCAGGAGACTACGAGCAGTACTTC.

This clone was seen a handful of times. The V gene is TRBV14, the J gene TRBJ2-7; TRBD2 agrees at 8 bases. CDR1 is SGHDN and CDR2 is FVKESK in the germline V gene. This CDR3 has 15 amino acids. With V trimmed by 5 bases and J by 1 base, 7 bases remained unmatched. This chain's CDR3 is CASSLAGKLSYEQYF. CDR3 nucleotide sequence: TGTGCCAGCAGCTTAGCGGGAAAGTTATCCTACGAGCAGTACTTC.

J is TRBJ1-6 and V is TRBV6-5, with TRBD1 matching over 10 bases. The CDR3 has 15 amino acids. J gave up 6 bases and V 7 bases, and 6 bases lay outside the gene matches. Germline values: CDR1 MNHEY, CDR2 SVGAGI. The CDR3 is CASNRDRGTNSPLHF. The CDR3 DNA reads TGTGCCAGCAACCGGGACAGGGGTACTAATTCACCCCTCCACTTT.

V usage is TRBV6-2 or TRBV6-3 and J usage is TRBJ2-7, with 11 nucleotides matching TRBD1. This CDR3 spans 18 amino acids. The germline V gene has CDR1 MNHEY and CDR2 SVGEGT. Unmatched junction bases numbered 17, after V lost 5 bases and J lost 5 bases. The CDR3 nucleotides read TGTGCCAGCAGTCCCGACAGTTTTTACGGACAGGGGGCAAACGAGCAGTACTTC. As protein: CASSPDSFYGQGANEQYF.

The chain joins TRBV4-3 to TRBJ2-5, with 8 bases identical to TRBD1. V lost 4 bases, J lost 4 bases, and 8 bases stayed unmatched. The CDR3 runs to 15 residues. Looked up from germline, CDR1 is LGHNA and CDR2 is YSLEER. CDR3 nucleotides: TGCGCCAGCAGCCTAGCAGGGGGCACATCAGAGACCCAGTACTTC. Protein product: CASSLAGGTSETQYF.

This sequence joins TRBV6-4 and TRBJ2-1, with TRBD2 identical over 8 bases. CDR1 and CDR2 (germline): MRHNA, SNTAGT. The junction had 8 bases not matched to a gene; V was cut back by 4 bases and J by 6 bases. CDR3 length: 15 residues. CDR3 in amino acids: CASSVYGGDPNEQFF. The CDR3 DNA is TGTGCCAGCAGTGTTTACGGGGGGGATCCCAATGAGCAGTTCTTC.

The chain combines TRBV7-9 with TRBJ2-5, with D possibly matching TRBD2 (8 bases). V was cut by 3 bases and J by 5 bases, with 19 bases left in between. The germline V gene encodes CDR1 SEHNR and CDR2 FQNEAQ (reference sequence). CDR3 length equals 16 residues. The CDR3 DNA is TGTGCCAGCAGCTTCGTAGCGGGGCCCAGGGGGGAGACCCAGTACTTC. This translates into CASSFVAGPRGETQYF.

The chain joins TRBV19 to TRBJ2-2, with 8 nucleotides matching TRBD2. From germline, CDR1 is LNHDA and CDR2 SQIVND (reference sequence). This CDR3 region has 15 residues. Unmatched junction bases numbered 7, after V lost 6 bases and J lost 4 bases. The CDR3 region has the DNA TGTGCCAGTAGGCCGGGGGGGGGCGGCACCGGGGAGCTGTTTTTT. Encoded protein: CASRPGGGGTGELFF.

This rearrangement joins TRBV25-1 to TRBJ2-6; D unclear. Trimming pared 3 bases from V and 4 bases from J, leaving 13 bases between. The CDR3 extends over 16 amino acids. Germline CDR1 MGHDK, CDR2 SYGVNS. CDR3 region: CASSDDVTLGANVLTF. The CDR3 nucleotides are TGTGCCAGCAGTGATGACGTAACTCTGGGGGCCAACGTCCTGACTTTC.

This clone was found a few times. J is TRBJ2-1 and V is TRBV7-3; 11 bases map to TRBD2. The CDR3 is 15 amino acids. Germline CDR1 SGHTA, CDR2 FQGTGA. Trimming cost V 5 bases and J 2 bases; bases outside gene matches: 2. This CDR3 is CASSLSGRAYNEQFF. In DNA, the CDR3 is TGTGCCAGCAGCCTTAGCGGGAGGGCCTACAATGAGCAGTTCTTC.

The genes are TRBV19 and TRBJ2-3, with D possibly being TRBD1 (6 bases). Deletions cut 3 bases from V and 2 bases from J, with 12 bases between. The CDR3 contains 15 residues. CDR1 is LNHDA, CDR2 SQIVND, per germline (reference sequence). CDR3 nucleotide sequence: TGTGCCAGTAGTATGGGAAGGACAGTCACAGATACGCAGTATTTT. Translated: CASSMGRTVTDTQYF.

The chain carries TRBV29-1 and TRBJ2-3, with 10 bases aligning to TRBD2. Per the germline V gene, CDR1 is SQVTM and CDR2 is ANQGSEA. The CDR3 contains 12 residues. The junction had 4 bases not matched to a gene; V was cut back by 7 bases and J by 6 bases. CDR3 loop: CSGEGLADTQYF. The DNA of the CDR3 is TGCAGCGGGGAGGGACTAGCGGATACGCAGTATTTT.

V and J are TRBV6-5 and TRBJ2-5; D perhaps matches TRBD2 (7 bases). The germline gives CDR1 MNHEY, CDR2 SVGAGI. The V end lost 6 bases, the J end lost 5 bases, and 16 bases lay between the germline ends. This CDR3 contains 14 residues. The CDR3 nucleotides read TGTGCCAGCAGGAAGGGGGGGGGCAGGGAGACCCAGTACTTC. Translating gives CASRKGGGRETQYF.

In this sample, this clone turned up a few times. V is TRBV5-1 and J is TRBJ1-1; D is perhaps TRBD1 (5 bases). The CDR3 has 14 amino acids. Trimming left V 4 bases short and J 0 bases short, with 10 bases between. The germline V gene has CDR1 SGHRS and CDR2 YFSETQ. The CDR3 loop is CASSRGVMNTEAFF. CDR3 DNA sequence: TGCGCCAGCAGCAGGGGAGTCATGAACACTGAAGCTTTCTTT.

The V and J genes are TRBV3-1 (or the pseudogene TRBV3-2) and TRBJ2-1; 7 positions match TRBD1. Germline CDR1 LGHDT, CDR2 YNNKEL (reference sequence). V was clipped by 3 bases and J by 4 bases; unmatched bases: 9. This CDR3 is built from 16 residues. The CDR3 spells CASSQDPGQFYNEQFF. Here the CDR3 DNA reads TGTGCCAGCAGCCAGGATCCGGGACAGTTTTACAATGAGCAGTTCTTC.

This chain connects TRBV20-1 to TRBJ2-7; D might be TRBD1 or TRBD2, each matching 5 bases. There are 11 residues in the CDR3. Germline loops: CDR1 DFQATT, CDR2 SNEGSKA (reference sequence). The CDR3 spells CSGTETYEQYF. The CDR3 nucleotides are TGCAGCGGGACGGAGACCTACGAGCAGTACTTC.